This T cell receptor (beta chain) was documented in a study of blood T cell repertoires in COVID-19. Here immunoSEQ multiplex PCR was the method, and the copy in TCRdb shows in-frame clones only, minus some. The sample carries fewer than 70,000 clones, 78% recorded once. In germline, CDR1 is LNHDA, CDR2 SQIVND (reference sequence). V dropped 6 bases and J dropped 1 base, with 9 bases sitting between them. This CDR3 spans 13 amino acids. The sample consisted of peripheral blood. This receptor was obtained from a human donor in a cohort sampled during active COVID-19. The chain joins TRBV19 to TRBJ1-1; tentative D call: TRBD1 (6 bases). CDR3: CASRLDRNTEAFF. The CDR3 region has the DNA TGTGCCAGTAGGCTGGACAGGAACACTGAAGCTTTCTTT.